Below, 31 T cell receptor beta chains from the same sample are listed, as sequenced in a study of identical twins. In TCRdb, the 5' RACE reads were re-called with MiXCR into one record per CDR3 protein. In the table there are 200,000 to 250,000 distinct CDR3 sequences, roughly a tenth of which are singletons. What was sequenced was memory T cells sorted from blood. The receptors here all came from a man aged 45 to 65 in good health.

V usage is TRBV25-1 and J usage is TRBJ1-3; D is unresolved. This CDR3 region has 15 residues. Germline V gene data show CDR1 as MGHDK and CDR2 as SYGVNS. The ends were cut back, 0 bases at V and 0 bases at J, with 6 bases in the middle. CDR3 DNA: TGTGCCAGCAGTGAATATGGCGGCTCTGGAAACACCATATATTTT. It is translated as CASSEYGGSGNTIYF. The full variable domain, with the rest looked up from reference TRBV25-1 and TRBJ1-3, is EADIYQTPRYLVIGTGKKITLECSQTMGHDKMYWYQQDPGMELHLIHYSYGVNSTEKGDLSSESTVSRIRTEHFPLTLESARPSHTSQYLCASSEYGGSGNTIYFGEGSWLTVV.

The V and J genes are TRBV19 and TRBJ2-3, with TRBD2 as a possible D gene (6 bases). Trimming pared 9 bases from V and 1 base from J, leaving 17 bases between. CDR1 and CDR2 (germline): LNHDA, SQIVND (reference sequence). The CDR3 covers 15 residues. CDR3 DNA: TGTGCCAGCCTAGGGCGGGGAGGAGGCACAGATACGCAGTATTTT. Its protein is CASLGRGGGTDTQYF.

This clonotype was seen only a few times. The chain joins TRBV20-1 to TRBJ2-3; D gene uncertain. CDR1 is DFQATT, CDR2 SNEGSKA, per germline (reference sequence). V was clipped by 1 base and J by 10 bases, with 6 bases between them. The length of the CDR3 is 10 residues. The CDR3 DNA is TGCAGTGCTAGAGGGCCCCCGCAGTATTTT. Encoded protein: CSARGPPQYF.

Many counts were recorded for this clonotype. This chain links TRBV29-1 with TRBJ2-1; D possibly corresponds to TRBD1 (6 bases). V shed 1 base and J shed 9 bases, with 16 bases lying between them. CDR3 length: 14 amino acids. CDR1 SQVTM and CDR2 ANQGSEA come from the germline V gene. This CDR3 is CSVEVPTGYGEQFF. CDR3 bases: TGCAGCGTTGAAGTCCCTACAGGGTACGGTGAGCAGTTCTTC.

This clonotype was detected a few times. CDR3 sequence reads: CASSLVMSQETQYF. For the CDR3, the DNA is TGTGCCAGCAGCTTAGTTATGAGCCAAGAGACCCAGTACTTC. V usage is TRBV7-2 and J usage is TRBJ2-5, with D hard to call. Trimming removed 1 base from V and 1 base from J, with 7 bases in between. The length of the CDR3 is 14 residues. Germline lookup yields CDR1 SGHTA and CDR2 FQGNSA.

The table lists this clonotype with a few counts. CDR3 amino acids: CASSRLANEQFF. The CDR3 coding sequence is TGTGCCAGCAGTCGACTGGCCAATGAGCAGTTCTTC. The chain employs TRBV6-2 or TRBV6-3 and TRBJ2-1; D remains ambiguous. CDR1 MNHEY and CDR2 SVGEGT come from the germline V gene. This CDR3 contains 12 residues. V dropped 5 bases and J dropped 6 bases, with 8 bases sitting between them.

Ten or more counts support this clonotype. The rearrangement links TRBV18 to TRBJ2-7; no firm D call. V lost 3 bases, J lost 5 bases, and 11 bases lay in between. Germline-derived CDR1 and CDR2 are KGHSH and LQKENI. This CDR3 region has 13 residues. CDR3 bases: TGTGCCAGCTCACCCGATTCCTACCACGAGCAGTACTTC. Protein: CASSPDSYHEQYF.

This clonotype was seen only a few times. The chain couples TRBV29-1 to TRBJ1-4; a possible D gene is TRBD1 (5 bases). Per the germline V gene, CDR1 is SQVTM and CDR2 is ANQGSEA. This CDR3 region has 15 residues. Trimming left V 7 bases short and J 7 bases short, with 22 bases between. CDR3 nucleotides: TGCAGCGCAATTCGGGGGGGGGGAGTGCGTGAAAAACTGTTTTTT. As protein: CSAIRGGGVREKLFF.

V and J are TRBV5-6 and TRBJ1-2; TRBD1 agrees at 9 bases. Germline V gene lookup returns CDR1 SGHDT and CDR2 YYEEEE. Trimming removed 3 bases from V and 6 bases from J; junction bases left unmatched: 9. The CDR3 spans 15 residues. Here the CDR3 DNA reads TGTGCCAGCAGCTCAACCGGGACAGGGTCCGATGGCTACACCTTC. Translating it yields CASSSTGTGSDGYTF.

This clonotype was counted between two and nine times. DNA of the CDR3: TGTGCCATCAGTCCCTCCTCTGGGGCCAACGTCCTGACTTTC. It codes for CAISPSSGANVLTF. The V call is TRBV10-3, the J call TRBJ2-6, with D uncertain. Germline V gene sequence: CDR1 ENHRY, CDR2 SYGVKD. CDR3 length: 14 residues. V lost 5 bases and J 0 bases, leaving 5 bases between the germline ends.

This chain joins TRBV9 and TRBJ2-6, with D possibly being TRBD1 (6 bases). Trimming shortened V by 1 base and J by 2 bases, and 16 bases separated the two germline ends. Germline lookup yields CDR1 SGDLS and CDR2 YYNGEE. The CDR3 covers 18 residues. CDR3 nucleotides: TGTGCCAGCAGCGTAAGGGGCAGGGGTGGTCCTGGGGCCAACGTCCTGACTTTC. Translated: CASSVRGRGGPGANVLTF.

This clonotype appeared many times. The chain recombines TRBV28 with TRBJ1-6; unclear D gene. The germline CDR1 and CDR2 sequences are MDHEN and SYDVKM. V shed 9 bases and J shed 0 bases, with 9 bases lying between them. The CDR3 consists of 14 residues. The CDR3 DNA reads as TGTGCCAGTGCTCCCGTCTCCTATAATTCACCCCTCCACTTT. Its translation is CASAPVSYNSPLHF.

V gene TRBV6-5 combines with J gene TRBJ2-5; 7 nucleotides line up with TRBD2. After removal of 0 bases from V and 3 bases from J, the junction contained 4 bases not matched to a gene. Germline V CDR1 and CDR2: MNHEY, SVGAGI. This CDR3 spans 15 amino acids. CDR3 sequence: CASSYSGGGEETQYF. The CDR3 DNA is TGTGCCAGCAGTTACTCGGGGGGGGGAGAAGAGACCCAGTACTTC.

This clonotype was detected only a few times. This rearrangement joins TRBV20-1 to TRBJ2-3, with 10 positions matching TRBD2. Germline V gene sequence: CDR1 DFQATT, CDR2 SNEGSKA (reference sequence). The ends lost 2 bases at V and 3 bases at J; junction bases unmatched: 5. The CDR3 totals 15 residues. CDR3 in DNA: TGCAGTGCTAGATTGGCTAGCGGGAGAACAGATACGCAGTATTTT. Translation: CSARLASGRTDTQYF.

This clonotype came up many times. The rearrangement joins TRBV11-2 to TRBJ2-5; 9 bases agree with TRBD2. Germline-derived CDR1 and CDR2 are SGHAT and FQNNGV. This CDR3 is built from 17 residues. Trimming took 3 bases from V and 2 from J; bases not matched to a gene: 10. The CDR3 DNA is TGTGCCAGCAGCTTCGTTCTAGCGGGGAGGAATCAAGAGACCCAGTACTTC. This sequence encodes CASSFVLAGRNQETQYF.

The chain has TRBV27 and TRBJ2-1; tentatively, D is TRBD1 or TRBD2 (5 bases each). The CDR3 covers 14 residues. The germline gives CDR1 MNHEY, CDR2 SMNVEV (reference sequence). V gave up 7 bases and J gave up 2 bases, with 12 bases separating them. In DNA, the CDR3 is TGTGCCAGCAATAGGGTGGGGGCCTACAATGAGCAGTTCTTC. Translation gives CASNRVGAYNEQFF.

A remark on this clonotype: This sequence may be a read error, since a much larger clone differs from it by one base. CDR3 DNA: TGTGCCAGCAGCCTTAACCTCTCCTACGAGCAGTACTTC. This codes for CASSLNLSYEQYF. The chain is built from TRBV27 and TRBJ2-7, with D unresolved. The length of the CDR3 is 13 residues. The V end lost 6 bases, the J end lost 0 bases, and 9 bases lay between the germline ends. Germline values: CDR1 MNHEY, CDR2 SMNVEV (reference sequence).

This clonotype occurred a few times. CDR3 in amino acids: CASSPQGQKTGELFF. CDR3 DNA: TGTGCCAGCTCACCACAGGGGCAAAAAACCGGGGAGCTGTTTTTT. This chain joins TRBV18 and TRBJ2-2; tentatively, D is TRBD1 (5 bases). The germline gives CDR1 KGHSH, CDR2 LQKENI. The CDR3 loop spans 15 amino acids. The V and J ends lost 1 base and 5 bases respectively, with 11 bases between them.

At least ten counts were recorded for this clonotype. CDR3 sequence reads: CASSQDLWRFYGYTF. DNA of the CDR3: TGCGCCAGCAGCCAAGATTTATGGAGGTTCTATGGCTACACCTTC. The chain is built from TRBV4-3 and TRBJ1-2; D remains unclear. The CDR3 has 15 residues. Trimming stripped 0 bases from V and 4 bases from J, with 12 bases between. The germline V gene has CDR1 LGHNA and CDR2 YSLEER.

On this clonotype: Being one base from a much bigger clone, this may be a read error. This rearrangement joins TRBV2 to TRBJ2-3; D is unresolved. The germline V gene encodes CDR1 SNHLY and CDR2 FYNNEI. Trimming pared 6 bases from V and 2 bases from J, leaving 3 bases between. The CDR3 is made up of 11 amino acids. The CDR3: CASRDTDTQYF. The CDR3 bases are TGTGCCAGCAGAGACACAGATACGCAGTATTTT. The variable domain in full, with the rest retrieved from reference TRBV2 and TRBJ2-3, is EPEVTQTPSHQVTQMGQEVILRCVPISNHLYFYWYRQILGQKVEFLVSFYNNEISEKSEIFDDQFSVERPDGSNFTLKIRSTKLEDSAMYFCASRDTDTQYFGPGTRLTVL.

This chain connects TRBV6-1 to TRBJ2-1, with 10 positions matching TRBD2. The V segment lost 6 bases and the J segment 3 bases; nucleotides outside the gene matches: 8. The CDR3 has 16 amino acids. Germline CDR1 is MNHNS and CDR2 is SASEGT. CDR3: CASSPPGLADYNEQFF. Here the CDR3 DNA reads TGTGCCAGCAGCCCCCCCGGACTAGCGGACTACAATGAGCAGTTCTTC.

This clonotype has only a few counts. The rearrangement joins TRBV11-1 to TRBJ2-5; D possibly matches TRBD1 or TRBD2 (6 bases each). The V end lost 5 bases, the J end lost 0 bases, and 25 bases lay between the germline ends. This CDR3 contains 19 residues. Germline CDR1 is SGHAT and CDR2 is FQDESV (reference sequence). The CDR3 loop reads CASSAPRTGARTYQETQYF. For the CDR3, the DNA is TGTGCCAGCAGCGCCCCCCGGACGGGGGCGAGGACGTACCAAGAGACCCAGTACTTC.

This chain joins TRBV7-8 and TRBJ1-5; no reliable D call. The CDR3 sequence is 14 residues long. The germline gives CDR1 SGHVS, CDR2 FQNEAQ. Trimming pared 7 bases from V and 3 bases from J, leaving 13 bases between. As DNA, the CDR3 is TGTGCCAGCACCGTTCGGGGATTCAATCAGCCCCAGCATTTT. Translating it yields CASTVRGFNQPQHF.

The chain uses TRBV7-8 and TRBJ1-5, with D tentatively TRBD1 (5 bases). CDR1 and CDR2 from the germline V gene are SGHVS and FQNEAQ. This CDR3 comprises 15 residues. Trimming removed 5 bases at V and 4 bases at J, with 15 bases between. The CDR3 reads CASSAAETENQPQHF. For the CDR3, the DNA is TGTGCCAGCAGCGCAGCTGAGACAGAAAATCAGCCCCAGCATTTT. The full variable domain, completed using reference TRBV7-8 and TRBJ1-5, is GAGVSQSPRYKVAKRGQDVALRCDPISGHVSLFWYQQALGQGPEFLTYFQNEAQLDKSGLPSDRFFAERPEGSVSTLKIQRTQQEDSAVYLCASSAAETENQPQHFGDGTRLSIL.

This CDR3 reads CASSLVGPSEQFF. In DNA form, the CDR3 reads TGTGCCAGCAGCTTAGTGGGTCCGTCTGAGCAGTTCTTC. This chain connects TRBV7-6 to TRBJ2-1; D remains ambiguous. Germline CDR1 is SGHVS and CDR2 is FNYEAQ. The CDR3 loop spans 13 amino acids. V lost 1 base and J 9 bases, leaving 10 bases between the germline ends.

The chain is built from TRBV20-1 and TRBJ2-1; D might be TRBD1 or TRBD2, each matching 5 bases. Trimming cost V 3 bases and J 0 bases, with 12 bases left between them. The CDR3 sequence is 15 residues long. CDR1 DFQATT and CDR2 SNEGSKA come from the germline V gene (reference sequence). The CDR3 here is CSARGPPSSYNEQFF. The CDR3 DNA reads as TGCAGTGCTAGGGGACCGCCGAGCTCCTACAATGAGCAGTTCTTC.

This clonotype was detected ten times or more. The chain employs TRBV20-1 and TRBJ2-5; 11 bases are a match to TRBD2. The V gene's germline CDR1 is DFQATT and CDR2 SNEGSKA (reference sequence). J was trimmed by 2 bases and V by 1 base; bases with no gene match: 0. This CDR3 is 14 amino acids long. DNA of the CDR3: TGCAGTGCTAGAGGGACTAGCGGGCAAGAGACCCAGTACTTC. This codes for CSARGTSGQETQYF.

This clonotype was observed a handful of times. V gene TRBV6-2 or TRBV6-3 combines with J gene TRBJ2-5; tentatively, D is TRBD1 (6 bases). This CDR3 is 15 amino acids long. V gave up 6 bases and J gave up 2 bases, with 16 bases separating them. Germline values: CDR1 MNHEY, CDR2 SVGEGT. In nucleotides, the CDR3 is TGTGCCAGCAGCACCTGGACAGAACCACAAGAGACCCAGTACTTC. Its translation: CASSTWTEPQETQYF.

The chain carries TRBV11-2 and TRBJ2-7; D is possibly TRBD1 (7 bases). Trimming left V 4 bases short and J 1 base short, with 17 bases between. This CDR3 contains 16 residues. The V gene's germline CDR1 is SGHAT and CDR2 FQNNGV. CDR3 sequence: CASSSHRGGRSYEQYF. CDR3 coding DNA: TGTGCCAGCAGCTCGCACAGGGGAGGTCGGTCCTACGAGCAGTACTTC.

This clonotype showed up many times. The chain carries TRBV20-1 and TRBJ1-2; D gene uncertain. Germline V CDR1 and CDR2: DFQATT, SNEGSKA (reference sequence). V shed 1 base and J shed 8 bases, with 17 bases lying between them. The CDR3 sequence is 14 residues long. CDR3 in DNA: TGCAGTGCTAGAGGTCAAGCAGGCCAACGGGGCTACACCTTC. This encodes CSARGQAGQRGYTF.

At least ten counts were recorded for this clonotype. A junction boundary mismatches the germline segment, possibly from a read error. The chain has TRBV6-5 and TRBJ2-1, with D perhaps TRBD2 (5 bases). The CDR3 is made up of 11 amino acids. Germline V gene lookup returns CDR1 MNHEY and CDR2 SVGAGI. The CDR3 is CASSSLVEEFF. DNA of the CDR3: TGTGCCAGCAGTTCACTAGTTGAGGAGTTCTTC.